A single TCR beta chain is shown here with its context. Its target is not known. The assay was immunoSEQ multiplex PCR, and TCRdb's table has in-frame clones only and misses some. The data contain about 130,000 clones, around 86% of them singletons. This sample was included in a study of T cell responses to AZD1222 COVID-19 vaccine. Study as a whole: Samples with a second dose at about 4 or about 12 weeks were pooled together.

Whole-study results and caveats: Spike-specific TCRs gained breadth and depth after people received two AZD1222 doses. Sampling captured repertoires only after the peak T cell response.

In germline, CDR1 is MGHRA, CDR2 YSYEKL. The CDR3 sequence is 12 residues long. Deletions cut 3 bases from V and 8 bases from J, with 8 bases between. This clonotype originated in an adult in good health. The rearrangement uses TRBV4-1 and TRBJ2-1, with D tentatively TRBD1 (5 bases). The source was peripheral blood, collected on day 0 of AZD1222 vaccination. The CDR3: CASSQQGYEQFF. DNA for the CDR3: TGCGCCAGCAGCCAGCAGGGTTATGAGCAGTTCTTC.